The rows below give T cell receptor beta chains drawn from one sample of a study of cytomegalovirus exposure and HLA in healthy donors. Here immunoSEQ multiplex PCR was the method, and the copy in TCRdb shows in-frame clones only, minus some. There are 120,000 or so clones in the sample; over 65% occur only once, and more than 1.5% lies in the top ten. The source material was PBMCs. Receptor source: a man between 18 and 35 years old in good health and CMV-seronegative. Each CDR3 is given with its conserved first and last residue. The D gene is left open where the match is weak. Only part of the rows carry a size: once, few, many, or a class if the clone is expanded.

j_call | clone_size | v_call | d_call | cdr3_nt | cdr3_aa
TRBJ1-6 | NA | TRBV19 | TRBD1 | TGTGCCAGTAGTATTGCCGGGACAGAGAATTCACCCCTCCACTTT | CASSIAGTENSPLHF
TRBJ2-1 | NA | TRBV14 | TRBD2 | TGTGCCAGCAGCCCCGGTACTAGCGGACGTCGTAATGAGCAGTTCTTC | CASSPGTSGRRNEQFF
TRBJ1-1 | NA | TRBV5-6 | TRBD1 | TGTGCCAGCAGCCCAGGATGGACAGGGCGAAACACTGAAGCTTTCTTT | CASSPGWTGRNTEAFF
TRBJ1-4 | once | TRBV7-9 | NA | TGTGCCAGCAGCTTAGCGGGGGCAGGGGCCGGTGAAAAACTGTTTTTT | CASSLAGAGAGEKLFF
TRBJ2-1 | NA | TRBV5-5 | NA | TGTGCCAGCAGCTTGGCTCCAGACAATGAGCAGTTCTTC | CASSLAPDNEQFF
TRBJ2-3 | NA | TRBV29-1 | TRBD2 | TGCAGCGCCCCCTCAGGCGGGGGAAGCACAGATACGCAGTATTTT | CSAPSGGGSTDTQYF
TRBJ1-2 | NA | TRBV5-5 | NA | TGTGCCAGCAGCATTACAGGATTCCAAGGCTACACCTTC | CASSITGFQGYTF
TRBJ2-7 | NA | TRBV5-4 | TRBD1 | TGTGCCAGCAGCTCCGGCGGGACAGGGAACGAGCAGTACTTC | CASSSGGTGNEQYF
TRBJ2-2 | NA | TRBV7-8 | NA | TGTGCCAGCAGGTCAGGGCCGAACACCGGGGAGCTGTTTTTT | CASRSGPNTGELFF
TRBJ2-1 | few | TRBV4-2 | TRBD2 | TGTGCCAGCAGCCCCCGAGCAGGGAGGGGACTCTACAATGAGCAGTTCTTC | CASSPRAGRGLYNEQFF
TRBJ2-1 | NA | TRBV7-3 | TRBD2 | TGTGCCAGCAGCGACGGGACTAGCGGGGGGGTTGAGCAGTTCTTC | CASSDGTSGGVEQFF
TRBJ1-1 | few | TRBV6-1 | TRBD1 | TGTGCCAGCAGTGGACAGGGGATGAACACTGAAGCTTTCTTT | CASSGQGMNTEAFF
TRBJ2-3 | few | TRBV4-3 | TRBD2 | TGCGCCAGCAGCCAAGAGGGGGTTAGTAGACTAGCGGGGGCCATAGATACGCAGTATTTT | CASSQEGVSRLAGAIDTQYF
TRBJ1-5 | NA | TRBV6-1 | NA | TGTGCCAGCAGTTGGGCCGGGGAAGGGGGTCAGCCCCAGCATTTT | CASSWAGEGGQPQHF
TRBJ1-2 | NA | TRBV7-9 | NA | TGTGCCAGCAGCCCCACCGATAGTGGCTATGGCTACACCTTC | CASSPTDSGYGYTF
TRBJ2-5 | NA | TRBV6-6 | NA | TGTGCCAGCAGTTACGGTAATAGCGGTTTGGGAGAGACCCAGTACTTC | CASSYGNSGLGETQYF
TRBJ2-7 | NA | TRBV29-1 | NA | TGCAGCGTTGCCAGGTCCTCCTACGAGCAGTACTTC | CSVARSSYEQYF
TRBJ2-7 | NA | TRBV6-1 | NA | TGTGCCAGCACGGTCGGAGGGTCTCTCCCCTACGAGCAGTACTTC | CASTVGGSLPYEQYF
TRBJ1-1 | NA | TRBV9 | NA | TGTGCCAGCAGCCCACTAGGCCCGGTGGACACTGAAGCTTTCTTT | CASSPLGPVDTEAFF
TRBJ1-1 | NA | TRBV11-2 | NA | TGTGCCAGCAGGGGGCCAATTGGACCAAACACTGAAGCTTTCTTT | CASRGPIGPNTEAFF